This T cell receptor beta chain stems from a study of shared clonotypes between healthy human individuals. The V gene's germline CDR1 is SNHLY and CDR2 FYNNEI. Trimming shortened V by 4 bases and J by 0 bases, and 6 bases separated the two germline ends. This CDR3 has 13 residues. Broader study findings: Of the naive CD4 clonotypes, approximately 5% were shared across several donors. In having few donors, the study represented limited genetic and exposure-history diversity.

Cells designated naive CD8 were CD45RO-negative and were positively selected for CCR7, with terminally differentiated effector memory CD45RA+ cells excluded. Each of the donors was a healthy adult who was HIV-negative and had not had a recent acute infection or vaccination. Repertoires were generated with immunoSEQ multiplex PCR, while TCRdb's copy carries only in-frame clones and drops some. The sample lists around 1.9 million clones, about 92% occurring once. Note on this clone: Its antigen is as yet unknown.

The receptor's source is a man between 18 and 35 years old in good health. Some clones in this sample may be carry-over from other donors' samples. The rearrangement uses TRBV2 and TRBJ1-2; D not certain. Specimen: naive CD8+ T cells from PBMCs. The CDR3 reads CASSGRTNYGYTF. In nucleotides, the CDR3 is TGTGCCAGCAGTGGAAGAACTAACTATGGCTACACCTTC.